These T cell receptor beta chains were read from a single sample in a study of T-cell memory formation after mild COVID-19. TCRdb reanalysed the 5' RACE reads using MiXCR and keeps one entry per CDR3 protein. The data contain 300,000 to 350,000 distinct CDR3 sequences, approximately 20% of them singletons. Sequencing was done on a sample of PBMCs or a T cell subset sorted from them (not recorded which). Every receptor here comes from a man younger than 35 who had mild COVID-19 (a few samples of this study predate the infection). Cell type and time point are not known. Both conserved end residues are part of each CDR3. The order of the fields is D gene, J gene, V gene, clone size, CDR3 protein, CDR3 DNA. The D gene is left open where the match is weak. The listing skips clone size in some rows; elsewhere it reads once, few, many or a size class.

d_call: TRBD1; j_call: TRBJ2-2; v_call: TRBV7-3; clone_size: .; cdr3_aa: CASRTRDSENTGELFF; cdr3_nt: TGTGCCAGCAGAACTCGGGACAGCGAAAACACCGGGGAGCTGTTTTTT
d_call: TRBD2; j_call: TRBJ2-7; v_call: TRBV7-2; clone_size: .; cdr3_aa: CASSPIPGRGSYEQYF; cdr3_nt: TGTGCCAGCAGCCCCATTCCGGGGCGGGGGTCCTACGAGCAGTACTTC
d_call: .; j_call: TRBJ2-3; v_call: TRBV10-3; clone_size: few; cdr3_aa: CAIIPRDLGTDTQYF; cdr3_nt: TGTGCCATCATCCCACGGGACCTTGGGACAGATACGCAGTATTTT
d_call: TRBD1; j_call: TRBJ1-4; v_call: TRBV7-2; clone_size: few; cdr3_aa: CASSANRGGWEKLFF; cdr3_nt: TGTGCCAGCAGCGCCAACAGGGGTGGCTGGGAAAAACTGTTTTTT
d_call: .; j_call: TRBJ2-3; v_call: TRBV12-3/TRBV12-4; clone_size: .; cdr3_aa: CASSLDSQNTQYF; cdr3_nt: TGTGCCAGCAGTTTAGACAGCCAGAATACGCAGTATTTT
d_call: .; j_call: TRBJ1-6; v_call: TRBV5-6; clone_size: few; cdr3_aa: CASSLDGFYNSPLHF; cdr3_nt: TGTGCCAGCAGCTTGGACGGGTTCTATAATTCACCCCTCCACTTT
d_call: .; j_call: TRBJ1-2; v_call: TRBV5-1; clone_size: .; cdr3_aa: CASSLEVPSMLGYTF; cdr3_nt: TGCGCCAGCAGCTTGGAGGTGCCTTCTATGTTGGGCTACACCTTC
d_call: TRBD2; j_call: TRBJ2-3; v_call: TRBV4-3; clone_size: .; cdr3_aa: CASSQAGLAGGPSTDTQYF; cdr3_nt: TGCGCCAGCAGCCAAGCAGGGCTAGCGGGGGGCCCTAGCACAGATACGCAGTATTTT
d_call: TRBD2; j_call: TRBJ2-7; v_call: TRBV7-2; clone_size: many; cdr3_aa: CASSITPPGAGGEQYF; cdr3_nt: TGTGCCAGCAGTATCACCCCGCCTGGGGCGGGGGGCGAGCAGTACTTC
d_call: .; j_call: TRBJ2-3; v_call: TRBV20-1; clone_size: .; cdr3_aa: CSARTHRDLRTDTQYF; cdr3_nt: TGCAGTGCGAGAACGCACAGGGACCTACGCACAGATACGCAGTATTTT
d_call: .; j_call: TRBJ1-1; v_call: TRBV19; clone_size: .; cdr3_aa: CASTQRGSMNTEAFF; cdr3_nt: TGTGCCAGTACCCAACGGGGCAGCATGAACACTGAAGCTTTCTTT
d_call: TRBD1; j_call: TRBJ1-1; v_call: TRBV4-1; clone_size: few; cdr3_aa: CASSRTGQGITEAFF; cdr3_nt: TGCGCCAGCAGCCGAACGGGACAGGGTATTACTGAAGCTTTCTTT
d_call: TRBD1; j_call: TRBJ2-3; v_call: TRBV5-1; clone_size: few; cdr3_aa: CASSSFVNRGPIDTQYF; cdr3_nt: TGCGCCAGCAGCTCGTTTGTCAACAGGGGACCCATAGATACGCAGTATTTT
d_call: TRBD1; j_call: TRBJ2-3; v_call: TRBV5-6; clone_size: few; cdr3_aa: CASSWDRGLTDTQYF; cdr3_nt: TGTGCCAGCAGCTGGGACAGGGGCCTCACAGATACGCAGTATTTT
d_call: TRBD1; j_call: TRBJ1-5; v_call: TRBV20-1; clone_size: few; cdr3_aa: CSASQGQLANQPQHF; cdr3_nt: TGCAGTGCTAGCCAGGGACAGCTAGCCAATCAGCCCCAGCATTTT
d_call: .; j_call: TRBJ1-2; v_call: TRBV13; clone_size: .; cdr3_aa: CASSGDYGYTF; cdr3_nt: TGTGCCAGCAGCGGAGACTATGGCTACACCTTC
d_call: TRBD1; j_call: TRBJ2-6; v_call: TRBV20-1; clone_size: many; cdr3_aa: CSATGTGISGANVLTF; cdr3_nt: TGCAGTGCTACCGGGACAGGGATATCTGGGGCCAACGTCCTGACTTTC
d_call: .; j_call: TRBJ1-5; v_call: TRBV7-9; clone_size: .; cdr3_aa: CARSLSPNQPQHF; cdr3_nt: TGTGCCAGAAGCTTGAGCCCAAATCAGCCCCAGCATTTT
d_call: .; j_call: TRBJ2-5; v_call: TRBV6-5; clone_size: .; cdr3_aa: CASSYWSTRETQYF; cdr3_nt: TGTGCCAGCAGTTACTGGTCGACGCGGGAGACCCAGTACTTC
d_call: TRBD1; j_call: TRBJ2-2; v_call: TRBV5-1; clone_size: many; cdr3_aa: CASSSAGQGTGELFF; cdr3_nt: TGCGCCAGCAGCTCCGCGGGACAGGGAACCGGGGAGCTGTTTTTT
d_call: .; j_call: TRBJ1-2; v_call: TRBV18; clone_size: .; cdr3_aa: CASSPGQGFYGYTF; cdr3_nt: TGTGCCAGCTCACCAGGTCAGGGATTCTATGGCTACACCTTC
d_call: .; j_call: TRBJ1-5; v_call: TRBV20-1; clone_size: few; cdr3_aa: CSARDIGEAQHF; cdr3_nt: TGCAGTGCTAGAGATATAGGGGAGGCCCAGCATTTT
d_call: .; j_call: TRBJ1-2; v_call: TRBV24-1; clone_size: few; cdr3_aa: CATSDLWSDYGYTF; cdr3_nt: TGTGCCACCAGTGATTTGTGGAGTGACTATGGCTACACCTTC
d_call: .; j_call: TRBJ2-3; v_call: TRBV6-6; clone_size: .; cdr3_aa: CASSYLKGETDTQYF; cdr3_nt: TGTGCCAGCAGTTACCTCAAGGGGGAAACAGATACGCAGTATTTT
d_call: .; j_call: TRBJ1-6; v_call: TRBV5-6; clone_size: .; cdr3_aa: CASSWTNSPLHF; cdr3_nt: TGTGCCAGCAGCTGGACAAATTCACCCCTCCACTTT
d_call: TRBD1; j_call: TRBJ2-1; v_call: TRBV4-1; clone_size: few; cdr3_aa: CASSSDAGTGMFF; cdr3_nt: TGCGCCAGCAGCTCCGATGCCGGGACAGGGATGTTCTTC
d_call: TRBD1; j_call: TRBJ2-4; v_call: TRBV15; clone_size: .; cdr3_aa: CATSTNRGIQYF; cdr3_nt: TGTGCCACCAGCACTAACAGGGGCATTCAGTACTTC
d_call: .; j_call: TRBJ2-1; v_call: TRBV7-2; clone_size: .; cdr3_aa: CASSYGPDNEQFF; cdr3_nt: TGTGCCAGCAGCTACGGACCCGACAATGAGCAGTTCTTC
d_call: TRBD2; j_call: TRBJ2-1; v_call: TRBV5-1; clone_size: .; cdr3_aa: CASSRGLAGVGEQFF; cdr3_nt: TGCGCCAGCAGCCGGGGACTAGCGGGGGTGGGTGAGCAGTTCTTC
d_call: .; j_call: TRBJ2-1; v_call: TRBV6-4; clone_size: few; cdr3_aa: CASSEGGRGEQFF; cdr3_nt: TGTGCCAGCAGTGAAGGGGGACGAGGTGAGCAGTTCTTC
d_call: .; j_call: TRBJ2-2; v_call: TRBV5-1; clone_size: .; cdr3_aa: CASSLVGTTGELFF; cdr3_nt: TGCGCCAGCAGCTTGGTCGGGACCACCGGGGAGCTGTTTTTT
d_call: .; j_call: TRBJ2-1; v_call: TRBV6-5; clone_size: .; cdr3_aa: CASSYSVLEDYNEQFF; cdr3_nt: TGTGCCAGCAGTTACTCGGTGCTCGAGGACTACAATGAGCAGTTCTTC
d_call: TRBD1; j_call: TRBJ1-6; v_call: TRBV7-9; clone_size: few; cdr3_aa: CASSLGETGGSPLHF; cdr3_nt: TGTGCCAGCAGCTTAGGAGAGACAGGGGGGTCACCCCTCCACTTT
d_call: .; j_call: TRBJ2-3; v_call: TRBV4-1; clone_size: .; cdr3_aa: CASSQSRAASTDTQYF; cdr3_nt: TGCGCCAGCAGCCAAAGTCGGGCCGCTAGCACAGATACGCAGTATTTT
d_call: TRBD1; j_call: TRBJ2-4; v_call: TRBV18; clone_size: .; cdr3_aa: CASSLDRGRTRILAKNIQYF; cdr3_nt: TGTGCCAGCTCACTAGACAGGGGTCGGACCCGTATACTAGCCAAAAACATTCAGTACTTC
d_call: .; j_call: TRBJ2-3; v_call: TRBV6-6; clone_size: .; cdr3_aa: CASSSARTSTQYF; cdr3_nt: TGTGCCAGCAGCTCAGCGAGGACATCGACGCAGTATTTT
d_call: .; j_call: TRBJ2-6; v_call: TRBV6-2/TRBV6-3; clone_size: .; cdr3_aa: CASSRFYRAGANVLTF; cdr3_nt: TGTGCCAGCAGTAGGTTCTACAGGGCTGGGGCCAACGTCCTGACTTTC
d_call: TRBD1; j_call: TRBJ1-1; v_call: TRBV6-2/TRBV6-3; clone_size: few; cdr3_aa: CASRTGTVLEAFF; cdr3_nt: TGTGCCAGCAGGACCGGGACAGTGTTGGAAGCTTTCTTT
d_call: TRBD1; j_call: TRBJ1-2; v_call: TRBV5-5; clone_size: .; cdr3_aa: CASSPGTGTYGYTF; cdr3_nt: TGTGCCAGCAGTCCCGGGACAGGGACCTATGGCTACACCTTC
d_call: TRBD2; j_call: TRBJ2-3; v_call: TRBV5-4; clone_size: .; cdr3_aa: CASSLDVGGLTDTQYF; cdr3_nt: TGTGCCAGCAGCTTGGATGTGGGGGGGTTAACAGATACGCAGTATTTT
d_call: .; j_call: TRBJ2-2; v_call: TRBV7-7; clone_size: .; cdr3_aa: CASSSREETGELFF; cdr3_nt: TGTGCCAGCAGCTCCAGGGAAGAGACCGGGGAGCTGTTTTTT
d_call: .; j_call: TRBJ1-2; v_call: TRBV10-3; clone_size: .; cdr3_aa: CAISESGNYGYTF; cdr3_nt: TGTGCCATCAGTGAGTCCGGAAACTATGGCTACACCTTC
d_call: .; j_call: TRBJ1-1; v_call: TRBV20-1; clone_size: .; cdr3_aa: CSAYIGRAEAFF; cdr3_nt: TGCAGTGCTTATATCGGACGCGCTGAAGCTTTCTTT
d_call: .; j_call: TRBJ1-5; v_call: TRBV7-2; clone_size: .; cdr3_aa: CASSLGYPNQPTHF; cdr3_nt: TGTGCCAGCAGCTTGGGATACCCCAATCAGCCCACGCATTTT
d_call: TRBD1; j_call: TRBJ1-5; v_call: TRBV7-2; clone_size: .; cdr3_aa: CASSLWDRNQPQHF; cdr3_nt: TGTGCCAGCAGCTTATGGGACAGAAATCAGCCCCAGCATTTT
d_call: TRBD1; j_call: TRBJ2-7; v_call: TRBV7-8; clone_size: .; cdr3_aa: CASSSPRTGREQYF; cdr3_nt: TGTGCCAGCAGCTCCCCACGGACAGGGCGCGAGCAGTACTTC
d_call: .; j_call: TRBJ2-3; v_call: TRBV5-1; clone_size: .; cdr3_aa: CASSYIQGTDTQYF; cdr3_nt: TGCGCCAGCAGTTATATCCAGGGCACAGATACGCAGTATTTT
d_call: .; j_call: TRBJ2-3; v_call: TRBV12-3/TRBV12-4; clone_size: .; cdr3_aa: CASRRVGRDTDTQYF; cdr3_nt: TGTGCCAGCAGACGAGTCGGCAGGGACACAGATACGCAGTATTTT
d_call: .; j_call: TRBJ2-3; v_call: TRBV30; clone_size: many; cdr3_aa: CAWSRGMTDTQYF; cdr3_nt: TGTGCCTGGAGTCGGGGTATGACAGATACGCAGTATTTT
d_call: .; j_call: TRBJ2-3; v_call: TRBV6-5; clone_size: once; cdr3_aa: CASSYLPIPTDTQYF; cdr3_nt: TGTGCCAGCAGTTACCTTCCTATTCCCACAGATACGCAGTATTTT
d_call: .; j_call: TRBJ2-2; v_call: TRBV7-3; clone_size: many; cdr3_aa: CASSLSGTTGELFF; cdr3_nt: TGTGCCAGCAGCTTATCGGGGACCACCGGGGAGCTGTTTTTT
d_call: TRBD1; j_call: TRBJ1-4; v_call: TRBV5-1; clone_size: few; cdr3_aa: CASSFGQDNEKLFF; cdr3_nt: TGCGCCAGCAGCTTCGGACAGGATAATGAAAAACTGTTTTTT
d_call: TRBD1; j_call: TRBJ1-5; v_call: TRBV4-1; clone_size: .; cdr3_aa: CASSQGPPGQGGQPQHF; cdr3_nt: TGCGCCAGCAGCCAGGGGCCCCCGGGACAGGGAGGTCAGCCCCAGCATTTT
d_call: .; j_call: TRBJ1-2; v_call: TRBV9; clone_size: few; cdr3_aa: CASRPDSSNYGYTF; cdr3_nt: TGTGCCAGCAGACCGGACAGTTCTAACTATGGCTACACCTTC
d_call: TRBD2; j_call: TRBJ2-2; v_call: TRBV20-1; clone_size: .; cdr3_aa: CSASSGGATGELFF; cdr3_nt: TGCAGTGCTAGTAGCGGGGGGGCCACCGGGGAGCTGTTTTTT
d_call: TRBD1; j_call: TRBJ2-5; v_call: TRBV5-1; clone_size: few; cdr3_aa: CASSFSGQGVETQYF; cdr3_nt: TGCGCCAGCAGCTTCTCGGGACAGGGGGTAGAGACCCAGTACTTC
d_call: .; j_call: TRBJ1-6; v_call: TRBV4-3; clone_size: .; cdr3_aa: CASSQDGWGSPLHF; cdr3_nt: TGCGCCAGCAGCCAGGACGGTTGGGGATCACCCCTCCACTTT
d_call: .; j_call: TRBJ2-1; v_call: TRBV6-2/TRBV6-3; clone_size: .; cdr3_aa: CASSLAQTYNEQFF; cdr3_nt: TGTGCCAGCAGTTTAGCGCAGACCTACAATGAGCAGTTCTTC